A selection of T cell receptor beta chains follows, all from one sample in a study of T cells in tumors after PD-1 blockade. TCRdb's table, derived via immunoSEQ multiplex PCR, lists solely in-frame clones and lacks some. The sample includes about 33,000 clones, about 77% seen only once; the top ten take over 30%. The sample consisted of PBMCs, taken before anti-PD-1 treatment. Every receptor here comes from a human donor with basal cell carcinoma. Each CDR3 is given with its conserved first and last residue. A D gene is named only where the DNA matches it firmly. The size entry is marked missing in some rows and otherwise reads once, few, many or a size class.

d_call	clone_size	v_call	j_call	cdr3_aa	cdr3_nt
TRBD1	NA	TRBV28	TRBJ2-5	CASTRQGLETQYF	TGTGCCAGCACTAGACAGGGGTTGGAGACCCAGTACTTC
NA	NA	TRBV10-3	TRBJ2-2	CAISDSGDTGELFF	TGTGCCATCAGTGACTCCGGAGACACCGGGGAGCTGTTTTTT
TRBD1	NA	TRBV18	TRBJ2-7	CASSRLISDRTYF	TGTGCCAGCTCACGCTTAATCTCGGACAGGACCTACTTC
NA	few	TRBV4-2	TRBJ2-7	CASSQGHGGPYEQYF	TGTGCCAGCAGCCAGGGCCATGGCGGGCCTTACGAGCAGTACTTC
NA	NA	TRBV5-1	TRBJ2-3	CASSLEGFTDTQYF	TGCGCCAGCAGCTTGGAAGGGTTCACAGATACGCAGTATTTT
NA	NA	TRBV19	TRBJ1-1	CASSSFFTEAFF	TGTGCCAGTAGTAGCTTTTTCACTGAAGCTTTCTTT
NA	NA	TRBV7-2	TRBJ1-3	CASSLGTDYGTIYF	TGTGCCAGCAGCTTAGGGACCGACTACGGCACCATATATTTT
NA	NA	TRBV29-1	TRBJ2-2	CSALGEKNTGELFF	TGCAGCGCCCTGGGGGAGAAGAACACCGGGGAGCTGTTTTTT
TRBD2	NA	TRBV5-1	TRBJ2-5	CASSFLAGQETQYF	TGCGCCAGCAGCTTTTTAGCGGGCCAAGAGACCCAGTACTTC
TRBD1	NA	TRBV4-1	TRBJ2-7	CASSRRTGSSYEQYF	TGCGCCAGCAGCCGAAGGACAGGGAGCTCCTACGAGCAGTACTTC
TRBD1	NA	TRBV9	TRBJ1-6	CASSTGGRNSPLHF	TGTGCCAGCAGTACAGGGGGTAGAAATTCACCCCTCCACTTT
NA	NA	TRBV28	TRBJ2-3	CASSPSPTVTSTDTQYF	TGTGCCAGCAGTCCCTCCCCGACAGTTACTAGCACAGATACGCAGTATTTT
NA	few	TRBV19	TRBJ1-5	CASSVTVPGRGSNQPQHF	TGTGCCAGTAGTGTGACGGTACCAGGAAGGGGGAGCAATCAGCCCCAGCATTTT
NA	NA	TRBV30	TRBJ1-5	CAWSVLGPQPQHF	TGTGCCTGGAGTGTACTAGGCCCCCAGCCCCAGCATTTT
NA	NA	TRBV28	TRBJ1-5	CASSRVANQPQHF	TGTGCCAGCAGTCGGGTCGCCAATCAGCCCCAGCATTTT
TRBD2	NA	TRBV5-1	TRBJ2-5	CASWGGGFETQYF	TGCGCCAGCTGGGGCGGGGGATTTGAGACCCAGTACTTC
NA	NA	TRBV9	TRBJ1-1	CASSAATAVNTEAFF	TGTGCCAGCAGCGCTGCGACAGCAGTGAACACTGAAGCTTTCTTT
TRBD1	NA	TRBV6-4	TRBJ1-1	CASTLRGGKNTEAFF	TGTGCCAGCACCCTCAGGGGGGGTAAGAACACTGAAGCTTTCTTT
NA	NA	TRBV12-3/TRBV12-4	TRBJ1-5	CASSDGSNQPQHF	TGTGCCAGCAGTGACGGTTCCAATCAGCCCCAGCATTTT
TRBD1	NA	TRBV7-9	TRBJ2-2	CASSLRGDRVPGELFF	TGTGCCAGCAGCTTACGAGGAGACAGGGTTCCGGGGGAGCTGTTTTTT
NA	NA	TRBV5-4	TRBJ2-7	CASSFAREHEQYF	TGTGCCAGCAGCTTTGCCAGGGAACACGAGCAGTACTTC
NA	NA	TRBV11-3	TRBJ1-3	CASSLEGLPGNTIYF	TGTGCCAGCAGCTTAGAGGGATTACCAGGAAACACCATATATTTT
TRBD2	NA	TRBV28	TRBJ2-7	CASSSSGGVSYEQYF	TGTGCCAGCAGTTCTAGCGGGGGAGTTTCCTACGAGCAGTACTTC
TRBD2	NA	TRBV7-2	TRBJ2-5	CASSLGATSGPGRETQYF	TGTGCCAGCAGCTTAGGTGCGACTAGCGGGCCGGGGCGAGAGACCCAGTACTTC
NA	once	TRBV7-6	TRBJ2-2	CASSHSRRNTGELFF	TGTGCCAGCAGCCATTCTAGGAGGAACACCGGGGAGCTGTTTTTT
NA	NA	TRBV7-9	TRBJ2-1	CASRQVQGRHNEQFF	TGTGCCAGCAGGCAGGTACAGGGTCGTCACAATGAGCAGTTCTTC
NA	NA	TRBV28	TRBJ1-5	CASSIRHSNQPQHF	TGTGCCAGCAGTATCCGACATTCTAATCAGCCCCAGCATTTT
NA	once	TRBV7-2	TRBJ2-5	CASSHRREETQYF	TGTGCCAGCAGCCATCGCAGGGAAGAGACCCAGTACTTC
NA	NA	TRBV5-1	TRBJ2-4	CASSSDLGVDKNIQYF	TGCGCCAGCAGCTCCGACCTGGGGGTAGACAAAAACATTCAGTACTTC
NA	NA	TRBV3-1/TRBV3-2	TRBJ2-1	CASSPWTLNEQFF	TGTGCCAGCAGCCCATGGACGCTTAATGAGCAGTTCTTC
TRBD2	NA	TRBV5-4	TRBJ2-1	CASSLEATSGTYNEQFF	TGTGCCAGCAGCTTGGAGGCGACTAGCGGTACCTACAATGAGCAGTTCTTC
TRBD2	NA	TRBV5-1	TRBJ2-1	CASSLSSGNNEQFF	TGCGCCAGCAGCTTGTCTAGCGGTAACAATGAGCAGTTCTTC
NA	NA	TRBV29-1	TRBJ1-1	CSVGTGLNTEAFF	TGCAGCGTTGGAACAGGCTTGAACACTGAAGCTTTCTTT
TRBD1	NA	TRBV20-1	TRBJ2-7	CSASLPQGNHEQYF	TGCAGTGCTAGTCTTCCACAGGGGAACCACGAGCAGTACTTC
NA	NA	TRBV21-1	TRBJ1-1	CASSTPGLGTEAFF	TGTGCCAGCAGCACCCCGGGACTGGGCACTGAAGCTTTCTTT
NA	NA	TRBV19	TRBJ1-6	CASSYFHGPPSSYNSPLHF	TGTGCCAGTAGTTACTTTCACGGACCGCCGAGCTCCTATAATTCACCCCTCCACTTT
NA	few	TRBV7-9	TRBJ1-1	CASSLTPGQSNTEAFF	TGTGCCAGCAGCTTAACTCCTGGACAGTCCAACACTGAAGCTTTCTTT
TRBD1	medium-sized	TRBV19	TRBJ1-2	CASSDGQGARGGYTF	TGTGCCAGTAGCGATGGACAGGGGGCGCGGGGAGGCTACACCTTC
NA	NA	TRBV12-2	TRBJ1-3	CASRLDWQVLAGNTIYF	TGTGCAAGTCGCTTAGACTGGCAGGTTCTTGCTGGAAACACCATATATTTT
NA	NA	TRBV18	TRBJ1-4	CASSPKGEKLFF	TGTGCCAGCTCACCAAAGGGTGAAAAACTGTTTTTT
NA	few	TRBV9	TRBJ2-1	CASSVVNTSPEQFF	TGTGCCAGCAGCGTGGTTAATACTAGCCCGGAGCAGTTCTTC
NA	NA	TRBV5-8	TRBJ2-5	CASSFLAPEGLETQYF	TGTGCCAGCAGCTTTTTGGCCCCGGAGGGGTTAGAGACCCAGTACTTC
NA	few	TRBV15	TRBJ2-1	CATSRGGGRAYNEQFF	TGTGCCACCAGCAGGGGGGGCGGCAGGGCTTACAATGAGCAGTTCTTC
TRBD1	NA	TRBV5-1	TRBJ2-1	CASSFGQGAYHEQFF	TGCGCCAGCAGCTTCGGACAGGGGGCGTACCATGAGCAGTTCTTC
TRBD2	NA	TRBV2	TRBJ2-6	CASSEYAAGGTPSGANVLTF	TGTGCCAGCAGTGAATATGCAGCGGGGGGAACACCCTCTGGGGCCAACGTCCTGACTTTC
NA	once	TRBV18	TRBJ2-3	CASSPPLGTSTDTQYF	TGTGCCAGCTCACCACCGCTAGGGACTAGCACAGATACGCAGTATTTT
NA	NA	TRBV4-1	TRBJ2-4	CASSLQSIQGLKNIQYF	TGCGCCAGCAGCCTCCAGTCCATACAGGGACTGAAAAACATTCAGTACTTC
TRBD2	NA	TRBV9	TRBJ2-1	CASSVAGGGNEQFF	TGTGCCAGCAGCGTAGCGGGAGGTGGGAATGAGCAGTTCTTC
NA	NA	TRBV24-1	TRBJ2-3	CATSEGQLTDTQYF	TGTGCCACCAGTGAAGGACAGCTCACAGATACGCAGTATTTT